The rows below give T cell receptor beta chains drawn from one sample of a study of PD-L1 blockade in urothelial cancer. Sequenced by immunoSEQ multiplex PCR; TCRdb stores in-frame clones only, minus some. Of 55,000 to 70,000 clones listed, around 83% were seen once; the top ten hold less than 3.5%. The source material was PBMCs, sampled around atezolizumab (anti-PD-L1) treatment. The source of these receptors is a man aged 45-65 years with urothelial cancer. Each CDR3 is given with its conserved first and last residue. A D gene is named only where the DNA matches it firmly. Clone size is given for some rows only: seen once, a few or many times, or a class if the clone is expanded.

cdr3_aa cdr3_nt j_call clone_size v_call d_call
CASSLGHRGEQYF TGTGCCAGCAGCTTGGGGCACAGGGGCGAGCAGTACTTC TRBJ2-7 . TRBV7-2 TRBD1
CASSFSGSGTGELFF TGTGCCAGCAGTTTCAGCGGGAGCGGGACCGGGGAGCTGTTTTTT TRBJ2-2 . TRBV28 TRBD2
CASSLANRGNQPQHF TGTGCCAGCAGCTTAGCGAACAGGGGGAATCAGCCCCAGCATTTT TRBJ1-5 . TRBV7-9 TRBD1
CASSLIQGSTNEKLFF TGCGCCAGCAGCCTAATTCAGGGGTCAACTAATGAAAAACTGTTTTTT TRBJ1-4 . TRBV5-1 .
CASSRWGTGGSGANVLTF TGTGCCAGCAGTAGATGGGGGACAGGTGGCTCTGGGGCCAACGTCCTGACTTTC TRBJ2-6 . TRBV28 TRBD1
CASSFMSEQYF TGTGCCAGCAGCTTTATGTCCGAGCAGTACTTC TRBJ2-7 few TRBV7-2 .
CASSEFFSCGEQYF TGTGCCAGCAGTGAATTTTTCAGTTGCGGCGAGCAGTACTTC TRBJ2-7 once TRBV25-1 .
CAWSVQENSPLHF TGTGCCTGGAGTGTACAGGAAAATTCACCCCTCCACTTT TRBJ1-6 few TRBV30 .
CASSVAAEQETQYF TGTGCCAGCAGCGTAGCGGCGGAGCAAGAGACCCAGTACTTC TRBJ2-5 . TRBV9 .
CASSYRRTAYEQYF TGTGCCAGCAGTTACCGTAGGACAGCCTACGAGCAGTACTTC TRBJ2-7 . TRBV6-5 .
CASSLGLGGTEAFF TGTGCCAGCAGCTTAGGGTTGGGGGGCACTGAAGCTTTCTTT TRBJ1-1 . TRBV7-9 .
CASSISLAGVDEQFF TGTGCCAGCAGCATTTCCCTAGCTGGTGTCGATGAGCAGTTCTTC TRBJ2-1 . TRBV5-6 .
CASSPESGGDTQYF TGTGCCAGCAGCCCCGAGTCGGGGGGGGATACGCAGTATTTT TRBJ2-3 . TRBV9 TRBD2
CASSLLLAAGAFYGTGELFF TGTGCCAGCAGTTTATTATTGGCGGCGGGAGCGTTTTATGGCACCGGGGAGCTGTTTTTT TRBJ2-2 . TRBV28 TRBD2
CASSITGTEGTGNTIYF TGTGCCAGCAGCATAACCGGGACAGAAGGAACTGGAAACACCATATATTTT TRBJ1-3 . TRBV9 TRBD1
CASSLVLGRPPDPIEQYF TGTGCCAGCAGCTTAGTCTTGGGCCGTCCTCCGGATCCCATCGAGCAGTACTTC TRBJ2-7 . TRBV7-2 .
CASSFPPGSDGYTF TGTGCCAGCAGTTTCCCCCCCGGGTCGGATGGCTACACCTTC TRBJ1-2 . TRBV28 .
CASSSTVTGELFF TGCGCCAGCAGTTCGACAGTCACCGGGGAGCTGTTTTTT TRBJ2-2 . TRBV5-1 .
CASRTRTGAPGELFF TGTGCCAGCAGAACTAGGACAGGGGCCCCCGGGGAGCTGTTTTTT TRBJ2-2 . TRBV7-2 TRBD1
CATGLAQSATQYF TGTGCCACCGGACTAGCCCAATCTGCGACCCAGTACTTC TRBJ2-5 . TRBV2 TRBD2
CATLREYNEQFF TGTGCCACCCTTCGGGAGTACAATGAGCAGTTCTTC TRBJ2-1 . TRBV7-9 .
CSVENRGYGYTF TGCAGCGTTGAAAACAGGGGCTATGGCTACACCTTC TRBJ1-2 . TRBV29-1 TRBD1